This T cell receptor (beta chain) stems from a study of blood T cell repertoires in COVID-19. Whole-study context: Whether acute or convalescent, the COVID-19 samples came from the United States, Italy and Spain. PBMCs, B-cell-depleted T cells, or T cells were the source of the cDNA or gDNA that made up the material.

Methods used by the authors: Counts of nucleated cells, estimated from reference gene primer amplification, were obtained. Assay used: immunoSEQ multiplex PCR; TCRdb lists only in-frame clones, some missing. The V and J calls and clone size were taken over from that table, and D and trimming were inferred from the DNA. Of tens of thousands of clones detected, roughly 90% appear once; the ten largest clones hold approximately 3.1%. Sequences were obtained from peripheral blood. This clonotype was obtained from a woman aged 70-85 years with acute or convalescent COVID-19.

In DNA form, the CDR3 reads TGTGCCAGCAGAAGGGAGACTAAAAACACTGAAGCTTTCTTT. It specifies CASRRETKNTEAFF. The rearrangement links TRBV6-5 to TRBJ1-1; no clear D. CDR1 is MNHEY, CDR2 SVGAGI, per germline. Trimming shortened V by 6 bases and J by 2 bases, and 13 bases separated the two germline ends. This CDR3 comprises 14 residues.